Below, 28 T cell receptor beta chains from the same sample are listed, as sequenced in a study of shared clonotypes between healthy human individuals. Data came from immunoSEQ multiplex PCR; TCRdb stores just in-frame clones and leaves some out. There are hundreds of thousands of clones in the sample; approximately 95% occur only once, and approximately 0.12% lies in the top ten. CD45RO negativity and positive selection for CCR7 defined naive CD8 cells, a population that excluded terminally differentiated effector memory CD45RA+ cells. Sequenced sample: naive CD8+ T cells sorted from blood. The source is a woman in her 30s in good health.

This clone was seen once. The genes are TRBV28 and TRBJ2-3, with 8 bases lining up with TRBD1. The CDR3 runs 15 residues. Germline assignment: CDR1 MDHEN and CDR2 SYDVKM. Trimming at V came to 8 bases and at J to 2 bases, leaving 9 bases not matched to a gene. CDR3 sequence reads: CASVDRERDTDTQYF. The DNA of the CDR3 is TGTGCCAGCGTGGACAGGGAGAGAGACACAGATACGCAGTATTTT.

V usage is TRBV6-5 and J usage is TRBJ2-7, with D possibly TRBD2 on 7 matching bases. The V end lost 6 bases, the J end lost 6 bases, and 18 bases lay between the germline ends. Germline CDR1 MNHEY, CDR2 SVGAGI. The CDR3 totals 14 residues. The CDR3 nucleotides read TGTGCCAGCAGCCACGGGGGGCCTTTGGTCGAGCAGTACTTC. Protein sequence: CASSHGGPLVEQYF.

The chain carries TRBV11-2 and TRBJ1-1; no firm D call. The CDR3 runs 11 residues. V was cut by 1 base and J by 6 bases, with 3 bases left in between. Germline values: CDR1 SGHAT, CDR2 FQNNGV. The CDR3 loop reads CASSLAAEAFF. CDR3 nucleotide sequence: TGTGCCAGCAGCTTAGCTGCTGAAGCTTTCTTT.

This rearrangement joins TRBV5-6 to TRBJ2-5; D gene uncertain. The CDR3 covers 13 residues. Deletions cut 4 bases from V and 3 bases from J, with 10 bases between. Germline CDR1 reads SGHDT; CDR2 reads YYEEEE. The CDR3 region is CASSPDSEETQYF. CDR3 DNA: TGTGCCAGCAGCCCCGACTCAGAAGAGACCCAGTACTTC.

This clone was observed a single time. At the DNA level, this CDR3 is encoded by other sequences in the same sample as well. This rearrangement joins TRBV28 to TRBJ1-5, with D perhaps TRBD1 (5 bases). Looked up from germline, CDR1 is MDHEN and CDR2 is SYDVKM. V lost 3 bases to trimming and J lost 4 bases, with 7 bases between them. This CDR3 spans 13 amino acids. CDR3 sequence: CASSFGGNQPQHF. In DNA, the CDR3 is TGTGCCAGCAGTTTCGGGGGGAATCAGCCCCAGCATTTT.

V usage is TRBV11-3 and J usage is TRBJ2-3; D is undetermined. The ends were cut back, 1 base at V and 4 bases at J, with 9 bases in the middle. The CDR3 consists of 14 residues. Germline lookup yields CDR1 SGHNT and CDR2 YENEEA. The CDR3 loop is CASSLGPRPDTQYF. CDR3 in DNA: TGTGCCAGCAGCTTAGGTCCGCGACCAGATACGCAGTATTTT.

The J gene is TRBJ2-7, the V gene TRBV27, with 8 bases fitting TRBD2. The CDR3 is 19 residues long. After removal of 8 bases from V and 4 bases from J, the junction contained 25 bases not matched to a gene. Looked up from germline, CDR1 is MNHEY and CDR2 is SMNVEV (reference sequence). The CDR3 sequence is CASRKKGLAGLRMLYEQYF. For the CDR3, the DNA is TGTGCCAGCCGGAAAAAAGGGCTAGCGGGTTTGAGGATGTTGTACGAGCAGTACTTC.

The chain recombines TRBV5-1 with TRBJ2-7; D ambiguous. The CDR3 is 14 residues long. Germline V CDR1 and CDR2: SGHRS, YFSETQ. The ends were cut back, 4 bases at V and 2 bases at J, with 13 bases in the middle. The CDR3 loop reads CASSPLDSPYEQYF. CDR3 bases: TGCGCCAGCAGCCCCCTGGATAGCCCCTACGAGCAGTACTTC.

The J gene is TRBJ2-1, the V gene TRBV13, with TRBD2 as a possible D gene (5 bases). The length of the CDR3 is 15 residues. Per germline, CDR1 PRHDT and CDR2 FYEKMQ (reference sequence). V was clipped by 0 bases and J by 1 base, with 7 bases between them. The CDR3, as DNA: TGTGCCAGCAGCTTAGGGGACTCGTCCTACAATGAGCAGTTCTTC. This codes for CASSLGDSSYNEQFF.

This clone was found once. The chain has TRBV4-1 and TRBJ2-3, with 9 bases matching TRBD2. The germline gives CDR1 MGHRA, CDR2 YSYEKL. This CDR3 comprises 17 residues. J gave up 4 bases and V 0 bases, and 8 bases lay outside the gene matches. The CDR3 region has the DNA TGCGCCAGCAGCCAAGATCCCCCGCAGCGGGAGGCAGATACGCAGTATTTT. It codes for CASSQDPPQREADTQYF.

In regard to this clone: The sample holds other DNA sequences that translate to the same CDR3. J is TRBJ2-1 and V is TRBV19; D unclear. The length of the CDR3 is 15 residues. V lost 3 bases to trimming and J lost 0 bases, with 9 bases between them. The germline gives CDR1 LNHDA, CDR2 SQIVND (reference sequence). CDR3 sequence (DNA): TGTGCCAGTAGTATTGGTCAAAGCTCCTACAATGAGCAGTTCTTC. It encodes CASSIGQSSYNEQFF.

The CDR3 spells CASSPGYGYTF. Here the CDR3 DNA reads TGTGCCAGCAGTCCCGGTTATGGCTACACCTTC. The rearrangement links TRBV5-4 to TRBJ1-2, with D unresolved. Trimming pared 5 bases from V and 5 bases from J, leaving 7 bases between. Germline loops: CDR1 SGHNT, CDR2 YYREEE (reference sequence). This CDR3 spans 11 amino acids.

The CDR3 sequence: CASSDWRGTEAFF. CDR3 sequence (DNA): TGTGCCAGCAGTGATTGGAGGGGTACTGAAGCTTTCTTT. The chain employs TRBV2 and TRBJ1-1, with D tentatively TRBD1 (5 bases). Per the germline V gene, CDR1 is SNHLY and CDR2 is FYNNEI. V lost 3 bases to trimming and J lost 5 bases, with 10 bases between them. CDR3 length: 13 residues.

J is TRBJ1-2 and V is TRBV28; possible D gene TRBD1, 6 bases. This CDR3 has 15 amino acids. V was clipped by 5 bases and J by 4 bases, with 17 bases between them. Germline loops: CDR1 MDHEN, CDR2 SYDVKM. CDR3 nucleotides: TGTGCCAGCAGTCTCCCGTCGGGGGGCGGCTATGGCTACACCTTC. Translated: CASSLPSGGGYGYTF.

The chain employs TRBV4-1 and TRBJ2-1; weak D call: TRBD2 (6 bases). The CDR3 covers 12 residues. V was pared by 4 bases and J by 8 bases, with 9 bases between. Looked up from germline, CDR1 is MGHRA and CDR2 is YSYEKL. The chain's CDR3 is CASSLGTYEQFF. CDR3 bases: TGCGCCAGCAGCCTTGGGACTTATGAGCAGTTCTTC.

For the CDR3, the DNA is TGTGCCAGCAGTGATGTACAGGGTATCGTGAACACTGAAGCTTTCTTT. Its translation is CASSDVQGIVNTEAFF. The chain has TRBV6-1 and TRBJ1-1; D possibly corresponds to TRBD1 (6 bases). The CDR3 loop spans 16 amino acids. V lost 3 bases and J lost 0, with 14 bases in between. In germline, CDR1 is MNHNS, CDR2 SASEGT.

The rearrangement links TRBV27 to TRBJ2-1; possible D gene TRBD2, 5 bases. CDR1 MNHEY and CDR2 SMNVEV come from the germline V gene (reference sequence). V lost 5 bases, J lost 4 bases, and 9 bases lay in between. The CDR3 runs to 13 residues. The DNA of the CDR3 is TGTGCCAGCAGTACTCAGCGGTACAATGAGCAGTTCTTC. Translating gives CASSTQRYNEQFF.

The J gene is TRBJ2-7, the V gene TRBV5-6, with D unclear. Trimming removed 4 bases from V and 4 bases from J, with 15 bases in between. CDR3 length: 14 amino acids. Germline values: CDR1 SGHDT, CDR2 YYEEEE. The CDR3 loop is CASSPVGSSYEQYF. CDR3 sequence (DNA): TGTGCCAGCAGCCCTGTGGGTTCGAGTTACGAGCAGTACTTC.

The chain combines TRBV5-6 with TRBJ2-7; 13 bases fit TRBD2. This CDR3 is built from 15 residues. V shed 1 base and J 4 bases; nucleotides not matched to a gene: 2. Germline V gives CDR1 SGHDT, CDR2 YYEEEE. The CDR3 DNA follows: TGTGCCAGCAGCTTGTGGACTAGCGGGAGTTACGAGCAGTACTTC. This codes for CASSLWTSGSYEQYF.

V and J are TRBV4-1 and TRBJ1-5, with no clear D. CDR1 and CDR2 (germline): MGHRA, YSYEKL. V was trimmed by 0 bases and J by 1 base, leaving 7 bases between them. The CDR3 covers 15 residues. Here the CDR3 DNA reads TGCGCCAGCAGCCAAGATAGGCACAGCAATCAGCCCCAGCATTTT. Its translation is CASSQDRHSNQPQHF.

The chain carries TRBV5-1 and TRBJ1-4; D is unresolved. Between the trimmed V and J ends, which lost 1 base and 5 bases, there was a span of 15 bases. The CDR3 consists of 16 residues. The germline V gene has CDR1 SGHRS and CDR2 YFSETQ. The CDR3 loop reads CASSLQPQPSNEKLFF. DNA of the CDR3: TGCGCCAGCAGCTTGCAACCGCAACCATCAAATGAAAAACTGTTTTTT.

V usage is TRBV5-1 and J usage is TRBJ2-7, with D possibly called TRBD1 or TRBD2 (7 bases each). Trimming stripped 2 bases from V and 2 bases from J, with 17 bases between. This CDR3 region has 16 residues. CDR1 and CDR2 from the germline V gene are SGHRS and YFSETQ. The CDR3 DNA follows: TGCGCCAGCAGCTTCCGACAGGGAGGGACCCCCTACGAGCAGTACTTC. This codes for CASSFRQGGTPYEQYF.

The chain is built from TRBV27 and TRBJ1-4; 9 bases line up with TRBD1. The CDR3 spans 15 residues. Germline-derived CDR1 and CDR2 are MNHEY and SMNVEV (reference sequence). V gave up 4 bases and J gave up 6 bases; unmatched junction bases: 6. This CDR3 reads CASSSSGTGYEKLFF. The CDR3 coding sequence is TGTGCCAGCAGTTCATCCGGGACAGGGTATGAAAAACTGTTTTTT.

The CDR3, as DNA: TGTGCCAGCAGTTCTTGGACTAGCGGGAGTCTCTCTGGGGCCAACGTCCTGACTTTC. The encoded protein is CASSSWTSGSLSGANVLTF. This rearrangement joins TRBV5-8 to TRBJ2-6; 13 bases fit TRBD2. V shed 5 bases and J 0 bases; nucleotides not matched to a gene: 8. The CDR3 is 19 residues long. Germline V gene data show CDR1 as SGHTS and CDR2 as YDEGEE.

This rearrangement joins TRBV27 to TRBJ1-5, with D hard to call. The CDR3 runs 12 residues. CDR1 is MNHEY, CDR2 SMNVEV, per germline (reference sequence). V was clipped by 3 bases and J by 6 bases, with 6 bases between them. CDR3 protein: CASSFTGQPQHF. The CDR3 nucleotides are TGTGCCAGCAGTTTTACCGGTCAGCCCCAGCATTTT.

The chain is built from TRBV9 and TRBJ2-1; 9 nucleotides line up with TRBD2. This CDR3 spans 15 amino acids. The ends lost 0 bases at V and 3 bases at J; junction bases unmatched: 1. Germline CDR1 SGDLS, CDR2 YYNGEE. CDR3 residues: CASSVVAGDYNEQFF. For the CDR3, the DNA is TGTGCCAGCAGCGTAGTAGCGGGGGACTACAATGAGCAGTTCTTC.

The CDR3 region has the DNA TGTGCCGCCCAAGGGGGGGGTAGCAATCAGCCCCAGCATTTT. It specifies CAAQGGGSNQPQHF. The chain links TRBV15 to TRBJ1-5, with D perhaps matching TRBD1 (6 bases). Germline CDR1 is LNHNV and CDR2 is YYDKDF (reference sequence). V was trimmed by 11 bases and J by 0 bases, leaving 14 bases between them. This CDR3 has 14 amino acids.

This rearrangement joins TRBV27 to TRBJ1-4; tentative D call: TRBD1 (6 bases). Trimming stripped 6 bases from V and 0 bases from J, with 17 bases between. The CDR3 runs 17 residues. Germline V gene sequence: CDR1 MNHEY, CDR2 SMNVEV (reference sequence). The CDR3 loop reads CASRPYRVPATNEKLFF. CDR3 nucleotides: TGTGCCAGCAGGCCGTACAGGGTACCCGCAACTAATGAAAAACTGTTTTTT.